A single sample is the source of the 27 T cell receptor beta chains below, sequenced in a study of post-analysis software for immune sequencing data. Notes on the study in general: Roughly five TRBV segments appeared more often in patients than in controls, and TRBV5-6, TRBV5-1 and TRBV20-1 were among these.

The authors incorporated unique molecular identifiers into the TCR beta cDNA libraries. TCRdb recomputed calls from the PCR reads with MiXCR, one row per CDR3 protein. The table includes 740,000 or so distinct CDR3 sequences, roughly 58% detected once. These receptors have no known antigen. Input material: blood. All receptors derive from a girl aged 10-17 years with multiple sclerosis.

This chain links TRBV3-1 with TRBJ2-7; 8 positions match TRBD2. The junction had 7 bases not matched to a gene; V was cut back by 6 bases and J by 6 bases. This CDR3 is 13 amino acids long. Germline CDR1 is LGHDT and CDR2 is YNNKEL (reference sequence). The CDR3 nucleotides are TGTGCCAGCAGGGGAGCGGGAGCCCTCGAGCAGTACTTC. This translates into CASRGAGALEQYF.

This clonotype was detected a few times. This chain links TRBV20-1 with TRBJ2-7; 8 nucleotides line up with TRBD1. Germline CDR1 reads DFQATT; CDR2 reads SNEGSKA (reference sequence). With V trimmed by 5 bases and J by 1 base, 7 bases remained unmatched. This CDR3 has 14 residues. In DNA form, the CDR3 reads TGCAGTGCTCTACAAGGACAGGGATCCTACGAGCAGTACTTC. Its protein is CSALQGQGSYEQYF.

This chain joins TRBV11-2 and TRBJ2-1; D remains ambiguous. Germline assignment: CDR1 SGHAT and CDR2 FQNNGV. The CDR3 totals 12 residues. V was shortened by 0 bases and J by 9 bases, with 6 bases between the two germline ends. The CDR3 is CASSLDLREQFF. The CDR3 DNA is TGTGCCAGCAGCTTAGATCTACGTGAGCAGTTCTTC.

The chain links TRBV29-1 to TRBJ1-2; 9 bases fit TRBD1. V was pared by 5 bases and J by 5 bases, with 9 bases of the junction left unmatched. Germline values: CDR1 SQVTM, CDR2 ANQGSEA. This CDR3 is built from 14 residues. CDR3 sequence: CSVQGGDREYGYTF. DNA for the CDR3: TGCAGCGTTCAGGGGGGGGACAGGGAATATGGCTACACCTTC.

V is TRBV20-1 and J is TRBJ1-1, with 8 nucleotides matching TRBD1. The CDR3 totals 14 residues. V trimming: 5 bases; J trimming: 5 bases; junction bases outside the gene matches: 10. The germline gives CDR1 DFQATT, CDR2 SNEGSKA (reference sequence). In nucleotides, the CDR3 is TGCAGTGCTCCACCGACAGGGGTAGGAACTGAAGCTTTCTTT. This sequence encodes CSAPPTGVGTEAFF.

This clonotype was observed a few times. The gene calls are TRBV5-1 and TRBJ2-7; 9 bases are shared with TRBD1. The germline V gene encodes CDR1 SGHRS and CDR2 YFSETQ. CDR3 size: 15 residues. V was clipped by 2 bases and J by 2 bases; unmatched bases: 5. Here the CDR3 reads CASSLPGQGPYEQYF. The CDR3 DNA sequence: TGCGCCAGCAGCTTACCGGGACAGGGACCCTACGAGCAGTACTTC.

The chain uses TRBV5-6 and TRBJ2-7, with D maybe TRBD1 (5 bases). The V and J ends lost 4 bases and 4 bases respectively, with 12 bases between them. The V gene's germline CDR1 is SGHDT and CDR2 YYEEEE. This CDR3 contains 13 residues. In DNA, the CDR3 is TGTGCCAGCAGCCGAGATACAGGATACGAGCAGTACTTC. Amino acids: CASSRDTGYEQYF. Combining the CDR3 with reference TRBV5-6 and TRBJ2-7 gives the whole variable domain DAGVTQSPTHLIKTRGQQVTLRCSPKSGHDTVSWYQQALGQGPQFIFQYYEEEERQRGNFPDRFSGHQFPNYSSELNVNALLLGDSALYLCASSRDTGYEQYFGPGTRLTVT.

The chain is built from TRBV12-3 or TRBV12-4 and TRBJ2-5; weak D call: TRBD2 (5 bases). V lost 8 bases to trimming and J lost 2 bases, with 18 bases between them. CDR3 length equals 15 residues. Written as DNA, the CDR3 is TGTGCCAGCCTAGAGACGGGAAGCAAACAAGAGACCCAGTACTTC. It encodes CASLETGSKQETQYF.

The V call is TRBV29-1, the J call TRBJ1-6; 7 bases line up with TRBD1. CDR3 length: 18 residues. The ends lost 4 bases at V and 1 base at J; junction bases unmatched: 13. CDR1 is SQVTM and CDR2 is ANQGSEA in the germline V gene. The CDR3 is CSVGVRQGLWSYNSPLHF. CDR3 sequence (DNA): TGCAGCGTTGGGGTCCGACAGGGACTATGGTCCTATAATTCACCCCTCCACTTT.

This sequence joins TRBV7-2 and TRBJ2-3; either TRBD1 or TRBD2 may supply D (5 bases each). The germline CDR1 and CDR2 sequences are SGHTA and FQGNSA. With 5 bases removed from V and 4 bases from J, the gap between germline ends came to 16 bases. The CDR3 runs to 15 residues. This CDR3 reads CASSPGALESDTQYF. In DNA, the CDR3 is TGTGCCAGCAGCCCCGGGGCCCTAGAGTCAGATACGCAGTATTTT.

The rearrangement joins TRBV4-1 to TRBJ2-5; D is unclear. The CDR3 has 15 amino acids. Per germline, CDR1 MGHRA and CDR2 YSYEKL. The ends were cut back, 0 bases at V and 6 bases at J, with 14 bases in the middle. CDR3 sequence (DNA): TGCGCCAGCAGCCAAGATCGGCGACCTGGCAAGACCCAGTACTTC. It specifies CASSQDRRPGKTQYF.

The rearrangement uses TRBV30 and TRBJ2-5, with D unclear. This CDR3 is 14 amino acids long. Trimming stripped 0 bases from V and 1 base from J, with 9 bases between. Germline CDR1 is GTSNPN and CDR2 is SVGIG (reference sequence). This CDR3 reads CAWSVLGRQETQYF. DNA of the CDR3: TGTGCCTGGAGTGTACTTGGCCGCCAAGAGACCCAGTACTTC.

This clonotype was seen just once. The rearrangement uses TRBV7-9 and TRBJ2-7, with TRBD2 as a possible D gene (6 bases). From germline, CDR1 is SEHNR and CDR2 FQNEAQ (reference sequence). V was cut by 2 bases and J by 2 bases, with 10 bases left in between. The CDR3 consists of 14 residues. CDR3 nucleotide sequence: TGTGCCAGCAGCTTATCCGGGGAGGCCTACGAGCAGTACTTC. This codes for CASSLSGEAYEQYF.

This clonotype has only a few counts. A read error is possible here, since a much larger clone lies one base away. This chain links TRBV27 with TRBJ2-7; 10 bases line up with TRBD1. Trimming took 5 bases from V and 5 from J; bases not matched to a gene: 6. In germline, CDR1 is MNHEY, CDR2 SMNVEV (reference sequence). The CDR3 length is 14 residues. Here the CDR3 DNA reads TGTGCCAGCAGTAGCCGGGACAGGGGCCACGAGCAGTACTTC. Protein: CASSSRDRGHEQYF.

This clonotype was counted between two and nine times. The V gene is TRBV7-8, the J gene TRBJ2-1; 15 bases agree with TRBD2. The germline CDR1 and CDR2 sequences are SGHVS and FQNEAQ. This CDR3 spans 17 amino acids. Trimming at V came to 3 bases and at J to 10 bases, leaving 10 bases not matched to a gene. CDR3 loop: CASSFKQGLAGGEEQFF. The CDR3 DNA is TGTGCCAGCAGCTTTAAACAGGGACTAGCGGGAGGCGAGGAGCAGTTCTTC. Full variable domain (missing parts from reference TRBV7-8 and TRBJ2-1): GAGVSQSPRYKVAKRGQDVALRCDPISGHVSLFWYQQALGQGPEFLTYFQNEAQLDKSGLPSDRFFAERPEGSVSTLKIQRTQQEDSAVYLCASSFKQGLAGGEEQFFGPGTRLTVL.

The J gene is TRBJ1-2, the V gene TRBV12-3 or TRBV12-4; tentative D call: TRBD1 (6 bases). Between the trimmed V and J ends, which lost 4 bases and 6 bases, there was a span of 18 bases. The CDR3 is 15 residues long. Here the CDR3 reads CASSYKGGAGHGYTF. The DNA for the CDR3 is TGTGCCAGCAGTTATAAGGGGGGCGCAGGCCATGGCTACACCTTC.

V gene TRBV10-3 combines with J gene TRBJ2-4; D remains ambiguous. The germline gives CDR1 ENHRY, CDR2 SYGVKD. V was shortened by 3 bases and J by 6 bases, with 6 bases between the two germline ends. This CDR3 has 12 amino acids. The CDR3 here is CAISDLGNIQYF. In DNA form, the CDR3 reads TGTGCCATCAGTGACCTGGGAAACATTCAGTACTTC.

Comments on this clonotype: The junction departs from the called germline gene at one end, perhaps through a read error. The chain uses TRBV20-1 and TRBJ2-2, with D perhaps given as TRBD1 or TRBD2 (5 bases each). Germline V gene sequence: CDR1 DFQATT, CDR2 SNEGSKA (reference sequence). This CDR3 has 15 residues. The CDR3 sequence: CSARHGTENTGERFF. Written as DNA, the CDR3 is TGCAGTGCTAGACACGGGACGGAGAACACCGGGGAGCGGTTTTTT.

The CDR3 loop reads CASSYLGAGKETQYF. DNA of the CDR3: TGTGCCAGCAGTTACCTCGGGGCTGGCAAAGAGACCCAGTACTTC. The V and J genes are TRBV6-5 and TRBJ2-5, with D perhaps being TRBD1 or TRBD2 (5 bases each). V shed 2 bases and J shed 3 bases, with 13 bases lying between them. The CDR3 covers 15 residues. From germline, CDR1 is MNHEY and CDR2 SVGAGI.

The rearrangement links TRBV7-9 to TRBJ2-1, with 9 bases identical to TRBD1. The junction had 14 bases not matched to a gene; V was cut back by 8 bases and J by 9 bases. CDR3 length: 15 amino acids. Germline-derived CDR1 and CDR2 are SEHNR and FQNEAQ (reference sequence). CDR3 region: CASGNSGQGFSEQFF. CDR3 nucleotide sequence: TGTGCCAGCGGAAACTCGGGACAGGGTTTTAGTGAGCAGTTCTTC.

The J gene is TRBJ2-5, the V gene TRBV5-1; 10 bases agree with TRBD2. The CDR3 is 15 amino acids. The V and J ends lost 3 bases and 4 bases, in that order; junction bases with no gene match: 6. Per the germline V gene, CDR1 is SGHRS and CDR2 is YFSETQ. CDR3 sequence reads: CASSSVLAGTETQYF. In DNA, the CDR3 is TGCGCCAGCAGCTCCGTACTAGCGGGGACAGAGACCCAGTACTTC.

The J gene is TRBJ2-1, the V gene TRBV27, with TRBD2 identical over 10 bases. The germline CDR1 and CDR2 sequences are MNHEY and SMNVEV (reference sequence). Losses at the gene ends were 5 bases for V and 7 bases for J; bases not matched to a gene: 2. The CDR3 loop spans 13 amino acids. As DNA, the CDR3 is TGTGCCAGCAGTGCTAGCGGGAGTAATGAGCAGTTCTTC. It translates to CASSASGSNEQFF.

The V call is TRBV6-5, the J call TRBJ2-1, with 7 bases matching TRBD2. The CDR3 has 15 amino acids. The germline gives CDR1 MNHEY, CDR2 SVGAGI. The J segment lost 8 bases and the V segment lost 2 bases, leaving 9 bases of the junction unmatched. The CDR3 DNA sequence: TGTGCCAGCAGTTACGTGGGATCCCGGGGGGATGAGCAGTTCTTC. This encodes CASSYVGSRGDEQFF.

The DNA of the CDR3 is TGCAGCGCTTCGACTAGCGGGCACCGAACCTACGAGCAGTACTTC. Translated, it gives CSASTSGHRTYEQYF. The J gene is TRBJ2-7, the V gene TRBV29-1; TRBD2 matches at 10 bases. This CDR3 is built from 15 residues. Germline V CDR1 and CDR2: SQVTM, ANQGSEA. J was trimmed by 2 bases and V by 7 bases; bases with no gene match: 11.

The gene calls are TRBV12-3 or TRBV12-4 and TRBJ1-4; possibly TRBD1 for D (6 bases). This CDR3 has 16 amino acids. The V end lost 4 bases, the J end lost 3 bases, and 15 bases lay between the germline ends. The CDR3 sequence: CASSSYGSGANEKLFF. For the CDR3, the DNA is TGTGCCAGCAGTTCCTACGGCTCAGGGGCTAATGAAAAACTGTTTTTT.

The chain combines TRBV7-8 with TRBJ1-1; the D gene is possibly TRBD1 (6 bases). The CDR3 is 15 residues long. Germline V gene lookup returns CDR1 SGHVS and CDR2 FQNEAQ. The germline V and J ends were trimmed by 1 base and 5 bases, with 14 bases remaining between them. CDR3 DNA: TGTGCCAGCAGCTTAGATCACAGGGATTGGACTGAAGCTTTCTTT. Translating it yields CASSLDHRDWTEAFF. Combining the CDR3 with reference TRBV7-8 and TRBJ1-1 gives the whole variable domain GAGVSQSPRYKVAKRGQDVALRCDPISGHVSLFWYQQALGQGPEFLTYFQNEAQLDKSGLPSDRFFAERPEGSVSTLKIQRTQQEDSAVYLCASSLDHRDWTEAFFGQGTRLTVV.

This sequence joins TRBV4-2 and TRBJ2-3; 14 positions agree with TRBD2. V lost 1 base and J lost 13; bases outside the gene matches: 1. CDR1 is LGHNA, CDR2 YNFKEQ, per germline. The CDR3 runs 13 residues. CDR3 nucleotides: TGTGCCAGCAGCCAAGTGGGACTAGCGGGGGAGTATTTT. The encoded protein is CASSQVGLAGEYF.